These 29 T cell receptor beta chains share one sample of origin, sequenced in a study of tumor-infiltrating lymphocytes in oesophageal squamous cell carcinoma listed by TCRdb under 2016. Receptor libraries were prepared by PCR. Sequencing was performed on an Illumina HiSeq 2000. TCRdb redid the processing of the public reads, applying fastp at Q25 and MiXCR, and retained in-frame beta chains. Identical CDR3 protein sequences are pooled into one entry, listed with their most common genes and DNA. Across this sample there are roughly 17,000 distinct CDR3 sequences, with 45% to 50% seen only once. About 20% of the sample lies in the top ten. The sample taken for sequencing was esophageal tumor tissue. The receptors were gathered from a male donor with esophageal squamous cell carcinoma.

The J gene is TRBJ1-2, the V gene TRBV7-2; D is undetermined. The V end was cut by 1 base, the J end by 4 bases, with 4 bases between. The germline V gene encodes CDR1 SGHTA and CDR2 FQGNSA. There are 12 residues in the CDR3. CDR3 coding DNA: TGTGCCAGCAGCTTAGTCAGCTATGGCTACACCTTC. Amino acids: CASSLVSYGYTF.

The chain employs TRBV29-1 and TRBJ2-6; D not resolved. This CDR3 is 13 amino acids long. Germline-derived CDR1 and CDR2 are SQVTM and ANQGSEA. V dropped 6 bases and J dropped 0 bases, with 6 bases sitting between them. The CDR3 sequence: CSVRFSGANVLTF. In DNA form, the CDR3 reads TGCAGCGTCCGGTTCTCTGGGGCCAACGTCCTGACTTTC.

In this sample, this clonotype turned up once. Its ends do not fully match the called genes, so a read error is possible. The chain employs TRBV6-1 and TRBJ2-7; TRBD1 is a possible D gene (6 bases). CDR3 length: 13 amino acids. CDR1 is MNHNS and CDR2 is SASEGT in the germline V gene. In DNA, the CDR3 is TGTGCCAGCAGGCAACAGGGATCCTCACCCCTCCACTTC. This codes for CASRQQGSSPLHF.

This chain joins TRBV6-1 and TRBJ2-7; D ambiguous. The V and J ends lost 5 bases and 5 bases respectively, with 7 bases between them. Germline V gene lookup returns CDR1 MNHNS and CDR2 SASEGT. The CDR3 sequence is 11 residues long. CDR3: CASSTVHEQYF. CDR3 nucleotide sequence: TGTGCCAGCAGTACAGTTCACGAGCAGTACTTC.

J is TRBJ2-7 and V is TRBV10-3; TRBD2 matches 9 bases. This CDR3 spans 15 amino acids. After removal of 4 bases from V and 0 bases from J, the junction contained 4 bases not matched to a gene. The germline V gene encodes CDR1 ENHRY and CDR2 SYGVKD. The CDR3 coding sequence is TGTGCCATCAGTGGGCTAGCGGGAAGCTCCTACGAGCAGTACTTC. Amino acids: CAISGLAGSSYEQYF.

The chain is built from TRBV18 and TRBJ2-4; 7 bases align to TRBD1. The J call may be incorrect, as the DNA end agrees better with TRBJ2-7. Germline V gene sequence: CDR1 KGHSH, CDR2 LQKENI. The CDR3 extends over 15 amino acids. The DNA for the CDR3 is TGTGCCAGCTCACCAAGCCAGGGACAGTCCTACGAGCAGTACTTC. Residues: CASSPSQGQSYEQYF.

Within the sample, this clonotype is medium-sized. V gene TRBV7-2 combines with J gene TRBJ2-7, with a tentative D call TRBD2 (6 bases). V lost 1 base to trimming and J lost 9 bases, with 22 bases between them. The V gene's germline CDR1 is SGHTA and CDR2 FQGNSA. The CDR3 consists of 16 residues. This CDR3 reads CASSLGPWGLEARQYF. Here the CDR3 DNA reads TGTGCCAGCAGCTTAGGACCTTGGGGACTTGAGGCGCGGCAGTACTTC.

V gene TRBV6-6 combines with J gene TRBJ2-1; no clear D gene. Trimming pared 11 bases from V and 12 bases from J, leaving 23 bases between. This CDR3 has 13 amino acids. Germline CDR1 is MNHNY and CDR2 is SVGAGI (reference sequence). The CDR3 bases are TGTGCCGGTCGGGCCGCGAGCACAGATACGCAGTTCTTC. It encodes CAGRAASTDTQFF.

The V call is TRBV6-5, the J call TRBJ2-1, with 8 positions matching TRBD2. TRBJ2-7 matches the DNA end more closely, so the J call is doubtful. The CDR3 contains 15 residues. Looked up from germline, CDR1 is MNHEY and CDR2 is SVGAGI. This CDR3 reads CASSDFLGRAVEQYF. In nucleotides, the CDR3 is TGTGCCAGCAGTGATTTTCTCGGGAGGGCCGTTGAGCAGTACTTC.

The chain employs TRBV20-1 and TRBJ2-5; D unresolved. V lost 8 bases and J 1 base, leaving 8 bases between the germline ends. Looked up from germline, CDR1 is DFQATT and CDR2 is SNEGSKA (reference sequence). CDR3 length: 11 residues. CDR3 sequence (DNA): TGCAGTTCGGCCCCCCAAGAGACCCAGTACTTC. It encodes CSSAPQETQYF.

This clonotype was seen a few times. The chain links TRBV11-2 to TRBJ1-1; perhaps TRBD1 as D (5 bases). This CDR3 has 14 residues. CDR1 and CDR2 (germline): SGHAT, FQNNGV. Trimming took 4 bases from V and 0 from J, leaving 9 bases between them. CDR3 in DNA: TGTGCCAGCAGCTCTGGCAGGGTGAACACTGAAGCTTTCTTT. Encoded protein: CASSSGRVNTEAFF.

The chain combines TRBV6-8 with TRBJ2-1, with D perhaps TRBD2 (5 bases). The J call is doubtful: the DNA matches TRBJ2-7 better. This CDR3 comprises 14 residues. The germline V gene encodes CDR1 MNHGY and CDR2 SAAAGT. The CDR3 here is CASSRGSPDAEQYF. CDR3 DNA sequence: TGTGCCAGCAGTCGCGGGTCCCCGGACGCCGAGCAGTACTTC.

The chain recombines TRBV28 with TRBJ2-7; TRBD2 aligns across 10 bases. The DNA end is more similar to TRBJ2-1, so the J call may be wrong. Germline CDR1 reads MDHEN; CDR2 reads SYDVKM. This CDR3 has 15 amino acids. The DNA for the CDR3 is TGTGCCAGCAAGATTAGCGGGGGGTCTCGGAATGAGCAGTTCTTC. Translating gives CASKISGGSRNEQFF.

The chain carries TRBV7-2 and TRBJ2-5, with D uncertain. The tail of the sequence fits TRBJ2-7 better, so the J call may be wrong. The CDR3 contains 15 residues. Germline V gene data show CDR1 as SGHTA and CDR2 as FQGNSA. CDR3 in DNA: TGTGCCAGCAGCCGACCCCGAATCTTGGGGAACGAGCAGTACTTC. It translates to CASSRPRILGNEQYF.

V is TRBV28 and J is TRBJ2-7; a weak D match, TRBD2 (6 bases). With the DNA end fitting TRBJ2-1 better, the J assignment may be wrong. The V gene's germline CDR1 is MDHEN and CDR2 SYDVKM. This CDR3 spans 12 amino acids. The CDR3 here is CASSGTEDEQFF. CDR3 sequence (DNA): TGTGCCAGCAGTGGGACTGAGGATGAGCAGTTCTTC.

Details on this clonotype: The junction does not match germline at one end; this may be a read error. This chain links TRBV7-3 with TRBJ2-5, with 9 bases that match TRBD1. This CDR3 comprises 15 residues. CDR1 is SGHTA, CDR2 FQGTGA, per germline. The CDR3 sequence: CASSFSGQGRSPLHF. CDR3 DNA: TGTGCCAGCAGCTTTTCCGGACAGGGGCGATCACCCCTCCACTTC. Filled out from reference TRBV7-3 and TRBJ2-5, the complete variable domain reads GAGVSQTPSNKVTEKGKYVELRCDPISGHTALYWYRQSLGQGPEFLIYFQGTGAADDSGLPNDRFFAVRPEGSVSTLKIQRTERGDSAVYLCASSFSGQGRSPLHFGPGTRLLVL.

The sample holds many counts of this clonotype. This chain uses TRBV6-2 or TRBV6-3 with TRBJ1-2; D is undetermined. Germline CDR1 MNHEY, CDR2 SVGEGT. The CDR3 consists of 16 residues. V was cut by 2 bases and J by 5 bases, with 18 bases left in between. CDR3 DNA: TGTGCCAGCAGTTACCCTTCCGGACGGCCAGATTATGGCTACACCTTC. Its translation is CASSYPSGRPDYGYTF.

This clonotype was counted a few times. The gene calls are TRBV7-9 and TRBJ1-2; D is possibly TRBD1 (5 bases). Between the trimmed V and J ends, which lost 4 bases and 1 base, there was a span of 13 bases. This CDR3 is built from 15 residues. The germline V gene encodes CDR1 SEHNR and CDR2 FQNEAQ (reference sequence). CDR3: CASSSLGAGNYGYTF. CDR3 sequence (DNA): TGTGCCAGCAGCTCCCTAGGGGCCGGTAACTATGGCTACACCTTC. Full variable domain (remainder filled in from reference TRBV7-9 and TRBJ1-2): DTGVSQNPRHKITKRGQNVTFRCDPISEHNRLYWYRQTLGQGPEFLTYFQNEAQLEKSRLLSDRFSAERPKGSFSTLEIQRTEQGDSAMYLCASSSLGAGNYGYTFGSGTRLTVV.

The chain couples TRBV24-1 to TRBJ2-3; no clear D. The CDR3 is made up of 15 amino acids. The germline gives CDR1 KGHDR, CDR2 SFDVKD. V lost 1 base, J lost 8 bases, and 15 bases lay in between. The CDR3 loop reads CATSDFEGMKGTQYF. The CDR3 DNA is TGTGCCACCAGTGATTTCGAAGGGATGAAAGGTACGCAGTATTTT.

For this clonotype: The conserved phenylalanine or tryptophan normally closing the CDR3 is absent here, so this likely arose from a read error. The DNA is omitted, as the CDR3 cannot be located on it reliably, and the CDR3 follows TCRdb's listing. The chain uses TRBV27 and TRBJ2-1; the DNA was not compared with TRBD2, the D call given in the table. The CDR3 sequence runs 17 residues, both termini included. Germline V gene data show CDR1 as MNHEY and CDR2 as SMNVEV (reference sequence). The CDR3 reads CASSLRIRNNSPLHFGN.

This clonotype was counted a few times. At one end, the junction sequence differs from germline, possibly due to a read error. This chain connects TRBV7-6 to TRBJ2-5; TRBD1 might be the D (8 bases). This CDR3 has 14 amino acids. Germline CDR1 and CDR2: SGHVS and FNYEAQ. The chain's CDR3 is CASSLQTGEGTQYF. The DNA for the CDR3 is TGTGCTAGCAGCCTCCAGACAGGGGAGGGGACCCAGTACTTC.

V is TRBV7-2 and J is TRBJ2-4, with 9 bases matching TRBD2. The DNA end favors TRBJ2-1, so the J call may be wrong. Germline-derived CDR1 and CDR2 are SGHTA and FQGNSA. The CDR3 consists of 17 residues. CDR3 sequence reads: CASSLAQRGAGTGEQFF. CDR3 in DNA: TGTGCCAGCAGCTTAGCGCAGCGGGGGGCGGGCACCGGGGAGCAGTTCTTC.

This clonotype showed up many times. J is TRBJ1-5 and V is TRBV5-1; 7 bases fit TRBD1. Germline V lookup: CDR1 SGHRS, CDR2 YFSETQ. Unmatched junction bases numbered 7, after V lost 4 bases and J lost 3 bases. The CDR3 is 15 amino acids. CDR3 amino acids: CASSPTGSDNQPQHF. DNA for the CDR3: TGCGCCAGCAGCCCGACAGGGAGTGACAATCAGCCCCAGCATTTT.

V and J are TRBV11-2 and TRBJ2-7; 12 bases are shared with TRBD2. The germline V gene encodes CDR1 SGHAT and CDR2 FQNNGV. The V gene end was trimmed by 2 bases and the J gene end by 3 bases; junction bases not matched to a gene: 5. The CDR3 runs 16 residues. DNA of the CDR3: TGTGCCAGCAGCTTACGACTAGCGGGAGATGGCTACGAGCAGTACTTC. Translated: CASSLRLAGDGYEQYF. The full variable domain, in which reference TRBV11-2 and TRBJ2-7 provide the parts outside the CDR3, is EAGVAQSPRYKIIEKRQSVAFWCNPISGHATLYWYQQILGQGPKLLIQFQNNGVVDDSQLPKDRFSAERLKGVDSTLKIQPAKLEDSAVYLCASSLRLAGDGYEQYFGPGTRLTVT.

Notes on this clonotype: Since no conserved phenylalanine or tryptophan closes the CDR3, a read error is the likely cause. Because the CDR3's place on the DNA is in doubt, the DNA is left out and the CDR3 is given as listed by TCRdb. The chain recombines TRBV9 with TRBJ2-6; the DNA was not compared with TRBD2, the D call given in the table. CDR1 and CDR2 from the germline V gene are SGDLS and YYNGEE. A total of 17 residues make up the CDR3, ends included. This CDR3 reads CASSAGTSDYNEQFFGA.

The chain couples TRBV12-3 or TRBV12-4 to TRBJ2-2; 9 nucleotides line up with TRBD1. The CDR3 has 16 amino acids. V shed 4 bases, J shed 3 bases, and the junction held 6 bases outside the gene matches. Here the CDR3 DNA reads TGTGCCAGCAGTTACCGGACAGGGGATGACACCGGGGAGCTGTTTTTT. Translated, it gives CASSYRTGDDTGELFF.

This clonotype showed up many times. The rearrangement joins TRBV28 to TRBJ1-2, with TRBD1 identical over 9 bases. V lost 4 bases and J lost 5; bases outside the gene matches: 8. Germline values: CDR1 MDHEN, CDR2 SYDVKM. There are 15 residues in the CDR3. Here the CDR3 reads CASSSWEQGAYGYTF. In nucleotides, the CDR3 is TGTGCCAGCAGTTCTTGGGAACAGGGGGCGTATGGCTACACCTTC.

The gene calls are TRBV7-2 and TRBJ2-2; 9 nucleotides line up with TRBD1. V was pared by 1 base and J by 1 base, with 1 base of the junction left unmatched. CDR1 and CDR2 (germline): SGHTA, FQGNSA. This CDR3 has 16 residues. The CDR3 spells CASSLGGQGNTGELFF. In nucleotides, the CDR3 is TGTGCCAGCAGCTTAGGGGGACAGGGGAACACCGGGGAGCTGTTTTTT.

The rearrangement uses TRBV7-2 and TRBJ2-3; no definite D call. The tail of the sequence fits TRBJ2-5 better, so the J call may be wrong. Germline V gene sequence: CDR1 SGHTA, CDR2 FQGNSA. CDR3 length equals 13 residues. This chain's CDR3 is CASSLVDRETQYF. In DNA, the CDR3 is TGTGCCAGCAGCTTAGTGGACCGAGAGACCCAGTACTTC.